The 11 T cell receptor beta chains below were found in one sample sequenced in a study of cytomegalovirus exposure and HLA in healthy donors. With 60 Vbeta and 13 Jbeta primers, the PCR was carried out. The protocol was immunoSEQ multiplex PCR, while the TCRdb copy is restricted to in-frame clones and leaves out a portion. The sample gives 99,000 or so clones, around three quarters of which show up once; 5% to 6.5% is in the top ten. Sequenced sample: PBMCs. These receptors originate from a woman between 18 and 29 years old in good health and CMV-seropositive.

The CDR3: CASSAQDIDKYF. CDR3 nucleotide sequence: TGTGCCAGCAGCGCGCAGGACATCGACAAGTATTTT. The gene calls are TRBV5-4 and TRBJ2-3; maybe TRBD1 (5 bases). The V gene lost 4 bases and the J gene lost 13 bases, with 16 bases spanning the gap. CDR1 and CDR2 from the germline V gene are SGHNT and YYREEE (reference sequence). This CDR3 has 12 residues.

The chain employs TRBV5-6 and TRBJ2-3, with 11 bases fitting TRBD2. The germline gives CDR1 SGHDT, CDR2 YYEEEE. The CDR3 length is 18 residues. V trimming: 1 base; J trimming: 6 bases; junction bases outside the gene matches: 13. Here the CDR3 DNA reads TGTGCCAGCAGCTTGCAACTAGCGGGAGTAGGGTTCTTGGATACGCAGTATTTT. This gives the protein CASSLQLAGVGFLDTQYF.

The V gene is TRBV7-9, the J gene TRBJ1-1; D may be TRBD1 (5 bases). V lost 4 bases, J lost 8 bases, and 17 bases lay in between. Looked up from germline, CDR1 is SEHNR and CDR2 is FQNEAQ (reference sequence). CDR3 length: 14 amino acids. The CDR3, as DNA: TGTGCCAGCAGCTCCAAGACGGGGGGAAGAGAAGCTTTCTTT. This codes for CASSSKTGGREAFF.

This sequence joins TRBV5-1 and TRBJ2-7; TRBD2 agrees at 8 bases. The CDR3 loop spans 16 amino acids. Germline loops: CDR1 SGHRS, CDR2 YFSETQ. Trimming took 2 bases from V and 1 from J; bases not matched to a gene: 8. CDR3: CASSFGPSGSSYEQYF. The CDR3 bases are TGCGCCAGCAGCTTCGGGCCCAGCGGGAGTTCCTACGAGCAGTACTTC.

The chain carries TRBV5-1 and TRBJ1-4; weak D call: TRBD1 (5 bases). Germline V gene data show CDR1 as SGHRS and CDR2 as YFSETQ. This CDR3 is 14 amino acids long. V lost 0 bases, J lost 7 bases, and 10 bases lay in between. Written as DNA, the CDR3 is TGCGCCAGCAGCTTGGCGCAGGGCCCTGAAAAACTGTTTTTT. Amino acids: CASSLAQGPEKLFF.

V is TRBV30 and J is TRBJ2-7; 9 nucleotides agree with TRBD2. The germline CDR1 and CDR2 sequences are GTSNPN and SVGIG (reference sequence). The CDR3 has 14 residues. Unmatched junction bases numbered 2, after V lost 2 bases and J lost 0 bases. The CDR3 region is CAWSRLAASYEQYF. In DNA form, the CDR3 reads TGTGCCTGGAGTAGACTAGCGGCCTCCTACGAGCAGTACTTC.

The J gene is TRBJ2-2, the V gene TRBV11-1; D perhaps matches TRBD2 (5 bases). CDR1 and CDR2 from the germline V gene are SGHAT and FQDESV (reference sequence). The CDR3 extends over 11 amino acids. The V gene lost 8 bases and the J gene lost 5 bases, with 6 bases spanning the gap. The CDR3 reads CASRGTGELFF. CDR3 DNA sequence: TGTGCCAGCCGGGGAACCGGGGAGCTGTTTTTT.

This chain joins TRBV30 and TRBJ1-1, with no clear D. V shed 0 bases and J shed 0 bases, with 5 bases lying between them. Germline CDR1 reads GTSNPN; CDR2 reads SVGIG (reference sequence). This CDR3 region has 13 residues. CDR3 nucleotide sequence: TGTGCCTGGAGTGTAGAGATGAACACTGAAGCTTTCTTT. Translating it yields CAWSVEMNTEAFF.

The chain is built from TRBV27 and TRBJ2-7; 7 bases are a match to TRBD1. CDR3 length: 13 amino acids. Germline assignment: CDR1 MNHEY and CDR2 SMNVEV (reference sequence). V lost 6 bases, J lost 2 bases, and 4 bases stayed unmatched. CDR3 residues: CASSSQGPYEQYF. CDR3 DNA: TGTGCCAGCAGCTCACAGGGGCCCTACGAGCAGTACTTC.

The rearrangement links TRBV4-1 to TRBJ2-6; the D gene is possibly TRBD2 (5 bases). The CDR3 totals 16 residues. From germline, CDR1 is MGHRA and CDR2 YSYEKL. V lost 6 bases and J 0 bases, leaving 12 bases between the germline ends. CDR3 DNA: TGCGCCAGCAGTCAACCGGGGTTCTCTGGGGCCAACGTCCTGACTTTC. This translates into CASSQPGFSGANVLTF.

The rearrangement links TRBV30 to TRBJ1-5, with a tentative D call TRBD1 (5 bases). V was pared by 0 bases and J by 2 bases, with 11 bases between. CDR1 is GTSNPN and CDR2 is SVGIG in the germline V gene (reference sequence). The CDR3 is 15 residues long. The CDR3 loop reads CAWSVRGGGNQPQHF. CDR3 in DNA: TGTGCCTGGAGTGTACGCGGGGGTGGCAATCAGCCCCAGCATTTT.